The clone carrying this TCR beta chain was seen more than once but under ten times. The antigen is unknown. CDR1 is SGHAT, CDR2 FQNNGV, per germline. CDR3 length equals 13 residues. Trimming removed 5 bases from V and 8 bases from J; junction bases left unmatched: 6. The PCR was carried out with 60 Vbeta primers and 13 Jbeta primers. Sequenced by immunoSEQ multiplex PCR; TCRdb stores in-frame clones only, minus some. The profile covers some 76,000 clones, with about 75% appearing a single time and roughly 5% taken by the ten largest. The data derive from a study of cytomegalovirus exposure and HLA in healthy donors. Study results and caveats: TCR beta V- and J-gene trimming, according to a later analysis, was linked to a missense DCLRE1C variant.

The V call is TRBV11-2, the J call TRBJ1-2; 9 bases map to TRBD1. Sequenced sample: PBMCs. The receptor comes from a man in his sixties in good health and CMV-seropositive. This CDR3 reads CASSMDRGSGYTF. CDR3 nucleotide sequence: TGTGCCAGCAGCATGGACAGGGGCTCGGGCTACACCTTC.